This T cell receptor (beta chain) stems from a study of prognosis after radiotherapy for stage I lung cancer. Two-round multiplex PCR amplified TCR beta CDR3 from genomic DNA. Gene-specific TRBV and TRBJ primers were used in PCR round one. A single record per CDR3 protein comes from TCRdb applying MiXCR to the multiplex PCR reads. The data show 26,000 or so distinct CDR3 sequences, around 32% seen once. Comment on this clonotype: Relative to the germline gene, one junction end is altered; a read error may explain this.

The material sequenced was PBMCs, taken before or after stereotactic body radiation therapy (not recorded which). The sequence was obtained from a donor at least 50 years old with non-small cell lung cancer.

CDR3 in DNA: TGTGCCATCAGTTTATCGGGGGCTGGGGCCGACGTCCTGACTTTC. This encodes CAISLSGAGADVLTF. The chain employs TRBV12-3 or TRBV12-4 and TRBJ2-6; D tentatively fits TRBD1 or TRBD2 (6 bases each). This CDR3 comprises 15 residues.